The subject of this entry is one T cell receptor beta chain. This specimen comes from a study of cytomegalovirus exposure and HLA in healthy donors. PCR used 60 Vbeta primers and 13 Jbeta primers. The assay was immunoSEQ multiplex PCR, and TCRdb's table has in-frame clones only and misses some. The table records about 220,000 clones, over 80% of them present only once. The germline gives CDR1 SGHVS, CDR2 FNYEAQ. There are 15 residues in the CDR3. Trimming stripped 1 base from V and 0 bases from J, with 10 bases between. Sequencing was performed on PBMCs. This clonotype originated in a boy aged 2 to 9 in good health and CMV-seronegative. This chain links TRBV7-6 with TRBJ2-7, with D possibly TRBD2 on 5 matching bases. The CDR3 DNA reads TGTGCCAGCAGCTTAGACGAAGGACTCTCCTACGAGCAGTACTTC. Amino acid sequence: CASSLDEGLSYEQYF. Supplemented by reference TRBV7-6 and TRBJ2-7, the full variable domain reads GAGVSQSPRYKVTKRGQDVALRCDPISGHVSLYWYRQALGQGPEFLTYFNYEAQQDKSGLPNDRFSAERPEGSISTLTIQRTEQRDSAMYRCASSLDEGLSYEQYFGPGTRLTVT.